These 7 T cell receptor beta chains originate from one sample sequenced in a study of blood T cells in healthy people across ages. Primed by a sample-barcoded 5' primer and a J-beta primer mix, a second PCR proceeded for 7 to 11 cycles. TCRdb re-called the 5' RACE reads with MiXCR, one entry per CDR3 protein. There are about 800,000 distinct CDR3 sequences in the sample; over 45% occur only once, and roughly 20% lies in the top ten. The specimen was blood. The receptors derive from a man aged 30 to 39 in good health.

The V and J genes are TRBV12-3 or TRBV12-4 and TRBJ2-5; D is ambiguous. V lost 3 bases to trimming and J lost 11 bases, with 13 bases between them. CDR3 length: 12 amino acids. The CDR3 reads CASSFLGGVQYF. The CDR3 DNA is TGTGCCAGCAGTTTCTTAGGTGGAGTGCAGTACTTC.

This clonotype has just a few counts. The chain links TRBV4-3 to TRBJ2-3; D possibly matches TRBD1 or TRBD2 (6 bases each). V lost 0 bases and J lost 2, with 12 bases in between. The CDR3 contains 16 residues. CDR1 is LGHNA and CDR2 is YSLEER in the germline V gene. The CDR3 region is CASSQDVGGNTDTQYF. In DNA form, the CDR3 reads TGCGCCAGCAGCCAAGATGTCGGGGGCAACACAGATACGCAGTATTTT.

The V and J genes are TRBV9 and TRBJ2-5; 10 bases line up with TRBD1. CDR1 SGDLS and CDR2 YYNGEE come from the germline V gene. The CDR3 length is 17 residues. J gave up 11 bases and V 0 bases, and 16 bases lay outside the gene matches. The CDR3 DNA is TGTGCCAGCAGCGTAGCTTCCGGGGGACAGGGGATTGCACGGCAGTACTTC. Translated: CASSVASGGQGIARQYF.

V and J are TRBV6-4 and TRBJ2-3; TRBD2 might be the D (7 bases). Germline values: CDR1 MRHNA, CDR2 SNTAGT. Trimming stripped 2 bases from V and 0 bases from J, with 9 bases between. The CDR3 extends over 15 amino acids. This chain's CDR3 is CASSDRGASTDTQYF. As DNA, the CDR3 is TGTGCCAGCAGTGACCGGGGGGCAAGCACAGATACGCAGTATTTT.

The chain has TRBV6-1 and TRBJ1-1; 10 nucleotides align to TRBD1. Germline lookup yields CDR1 MNHNS and CDR2 SASEGT. V trimming: 4 bases; J trimming: 4 bases; junction bases outside the gene matches: 3. This CDR3 has 14 residues. DNA of the CDR3: TGTGCCAGCAGTGGGGACAGGGGTTTCACTGAAGCTTTCTTT. Translated, it gives CASSGDRGFTEAFF.

The V and J genes are TRBV6-1 and TRBJ2-3; D not certain. Germline CDR1 and CDR2: MNHNS and SASEGT. The CDR3 has 11 residues. With 7 bases removed from V and 4 bases from J, the gap between germline ends came to 6 bases. CDR3 coding DNA: TGTGCCAGCAAATACTCAGATACGCAGTATTTT. Amino acids: CASKYSDTQYF.

The J gene is TRBJ2-1, the V gene TRBV4-3, with D uncertain. The J call is doubtful: the DNA matches TRBJ2-7 better. This CDR3 spans 15 amino acids. CDR1 and CDR2 from the germline V gene are LGHNA and YSLEER. The DNA of the CDR3 is TGCGCCAGCAGCCAAGACCCCTCGGCAGTGTACGAGCAGTACTTC. It yields the protein CASSQDPSAVYEQYF.